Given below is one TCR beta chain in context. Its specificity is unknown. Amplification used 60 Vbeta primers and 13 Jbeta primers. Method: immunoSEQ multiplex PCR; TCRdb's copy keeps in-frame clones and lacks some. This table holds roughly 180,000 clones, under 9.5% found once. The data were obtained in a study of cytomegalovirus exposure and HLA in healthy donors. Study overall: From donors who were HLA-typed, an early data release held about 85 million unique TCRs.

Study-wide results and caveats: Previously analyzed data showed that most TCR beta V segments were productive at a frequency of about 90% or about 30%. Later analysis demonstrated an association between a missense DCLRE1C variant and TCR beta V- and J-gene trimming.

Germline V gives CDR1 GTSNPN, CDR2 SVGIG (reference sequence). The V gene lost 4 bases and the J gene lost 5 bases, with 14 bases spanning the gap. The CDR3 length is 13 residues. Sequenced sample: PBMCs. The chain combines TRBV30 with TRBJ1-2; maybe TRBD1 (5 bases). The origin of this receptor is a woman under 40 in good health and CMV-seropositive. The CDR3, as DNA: TGTGCCTGGACCAAGGGGCAGGAATATGGCTACACCTTC. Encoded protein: CAWTKGQEYGYTF.